Here is one T cell receptor beta chain with its context. The data were taken from a study of blood T cell repertoires in COVID-19. About the research overall: Specimens from acute and convalescent COVID-19 originated in the United States, Italy and Spain. PBMCs, B-cell-depleted T cells, or T cells were the source of the cDNA or gDNA that made up the material.

CDR1 is SQVTM, CDR2 ANQGSEA, per germline. CDR3 size: 12 residues. The V gene lost 2 bases and the J gene lost 4 bases, with 8 bases spanning the gap. Produced via immunoSEQ multiplex PCR; TCRdb's table is partial and in-frame only. Of about 230,000 clones listed, 70% to 90% are singletons. Input material: peripheral blood. The origin of this receptor is a woman between 70 and 85 years old with active or convalescent COVID-19. The chain links TRBV29-1 to TRBJ1-1; possibly TRBD1 for D (5 bases). In DNA form, the CDR3 reads TGCAGCGTTGAAAAGGGGTCCACTGAAGCTTTCTTT. As protein: CSVEKGSTEAFF.